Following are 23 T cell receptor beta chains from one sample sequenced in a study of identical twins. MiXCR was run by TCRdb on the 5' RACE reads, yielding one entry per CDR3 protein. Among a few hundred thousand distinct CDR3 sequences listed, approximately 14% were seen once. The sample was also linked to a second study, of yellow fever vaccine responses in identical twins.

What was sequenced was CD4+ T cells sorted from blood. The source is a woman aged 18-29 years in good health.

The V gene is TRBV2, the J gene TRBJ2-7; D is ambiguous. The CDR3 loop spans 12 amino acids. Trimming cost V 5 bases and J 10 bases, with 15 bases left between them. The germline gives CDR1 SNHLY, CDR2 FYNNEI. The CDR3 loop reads CASSFSPPNQYF. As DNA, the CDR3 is TGTGCCAGCAGTTTCTCTCCACCTAACCAGTACTTC.

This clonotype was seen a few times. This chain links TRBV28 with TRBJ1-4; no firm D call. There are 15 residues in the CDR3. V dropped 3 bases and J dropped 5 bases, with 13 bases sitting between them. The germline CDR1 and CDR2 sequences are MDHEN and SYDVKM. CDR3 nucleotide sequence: TGTGCCAGCAGTTTGAGGACCCGGATAAATGAAAAACTGTTTTTT. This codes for CASSLRTRINEKLFF.

The CDR3 protein is CASSESGLSYTEAFF. CDR3 coding DNA: TGTGCCAGCAGTGAATCGGGGTTGTCGTACACTGAAGCTTTCTTT. The chain carries TRBV25-1 and TRBJ1-1; no reliable D call. This CDR3 is built from 15 residues. Trimming stripped 1 base from V and 3 bases from J, with 12 bases between. The germline V gene has CDR1 MGHDK and CDR2 SYGVNS.

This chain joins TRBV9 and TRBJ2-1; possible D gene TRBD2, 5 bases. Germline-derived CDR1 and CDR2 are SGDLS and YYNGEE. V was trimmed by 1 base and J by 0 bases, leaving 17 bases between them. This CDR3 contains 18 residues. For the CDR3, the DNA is TGTGCCAGCAGCGTACGGACTCAAAGCGGCAACTCCTACAATGAGCAGTTCTTC. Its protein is CASSVRTQSGNSYNEQFF.

The CDR3 reads CASSPGTGQKETQYF. CDR3 DNA sequence: TGTGCCAGCAGCCCAGGGACCGGACAGAAAGAGACCCAGTACTTC. The chain links TRBV5-5 to TRBJ2-5; TRBD1 is a possible D gene (6 bases). Looked up from germline, CDR1 is SGHKS and CDR2 is YYEKEE (reference sequence). V shed 4 bases and J shed 3 bases, with 16 bases lying between them. This CDR3 has 15 amino acids. Full variable domain (missing parts from reference TRBV5-5 and TRBJ2-5): DAGVTQSPTHLIKTRGQQVTLRCSPISGHKSVSWYQQVLGQGPQFIFQYYEKEERGRGNFPDRFSARQFPNYSSELNVNALLLGDSALYLCASSPGTGQKETQYFGPGTRLLVL.

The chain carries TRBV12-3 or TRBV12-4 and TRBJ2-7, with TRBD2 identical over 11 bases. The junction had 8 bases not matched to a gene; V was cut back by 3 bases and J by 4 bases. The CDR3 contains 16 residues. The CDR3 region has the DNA TGTGCCAGCAGTTTTCCCGGGACTAGCGGCTCTTACGAGCAGTACTTC. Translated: CASSFPGTSGSYEQYF.

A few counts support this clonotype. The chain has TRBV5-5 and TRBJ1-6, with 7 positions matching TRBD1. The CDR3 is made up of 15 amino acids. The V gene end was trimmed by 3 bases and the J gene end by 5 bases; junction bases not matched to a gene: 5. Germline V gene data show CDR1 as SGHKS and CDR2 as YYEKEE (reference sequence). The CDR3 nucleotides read TGTGCCAGCAGCTGGTCAACAGGGGATAATTCACCCCTCCACTTT. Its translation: CASSWSTGDNSPLHF.

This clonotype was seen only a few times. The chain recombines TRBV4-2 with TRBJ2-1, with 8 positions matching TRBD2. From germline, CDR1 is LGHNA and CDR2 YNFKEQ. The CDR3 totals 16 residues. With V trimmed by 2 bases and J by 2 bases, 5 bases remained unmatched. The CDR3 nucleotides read TGTGCCAGCAGCCAAAGCGATAGCGGGGCCTACAATGAGCAGTTCTTC. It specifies CASSQSDSGAYNEQFF.

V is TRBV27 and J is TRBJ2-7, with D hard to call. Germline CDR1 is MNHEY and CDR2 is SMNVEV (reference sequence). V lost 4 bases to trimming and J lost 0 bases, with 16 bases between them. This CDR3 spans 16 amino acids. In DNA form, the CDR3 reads TGTGCCAGCAGTTCAATCCGGACGGCTGACTCCTACGAGCAGTACTTC. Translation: CASSSIRTADSYEQYF.

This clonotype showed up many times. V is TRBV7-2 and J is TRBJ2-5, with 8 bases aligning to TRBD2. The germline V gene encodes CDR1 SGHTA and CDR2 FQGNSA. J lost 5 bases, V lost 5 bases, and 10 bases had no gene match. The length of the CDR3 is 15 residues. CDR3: CASSRGLADRETQYF. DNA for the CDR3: TGTGCCAGCAGCCGCGGACTAGCTGATAGGGAGACCCAGTACTTC.

The CDR3: CASSYEMAGAYNEQFF. As DNA, the CDR3 is TGTGCCAGCAGTTACGAAATGGCGGGAGCCTACAATGAGCAGTTCTTC. This rearrangement joins TRBV6-2 or TRBV6-3 to TRBJ2-1; 7 nucleotides match TRBD2. CDR1 and CDR2 from the germline V gene are MNHEY and SVGEGT. The length of the CDR3 is 16 residues. V shed 2 bases and J 2 bases; nucleotides not matched to a gene: 6.

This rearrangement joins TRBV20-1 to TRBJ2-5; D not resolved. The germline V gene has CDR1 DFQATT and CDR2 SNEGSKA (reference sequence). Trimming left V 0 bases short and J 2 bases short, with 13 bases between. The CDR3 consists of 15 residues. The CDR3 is CSARDWAGLQETQYF. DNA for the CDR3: TGCAGTGCTAGAGATTGGGCAGGCTTACAAGAGACCCAGTACTTC.

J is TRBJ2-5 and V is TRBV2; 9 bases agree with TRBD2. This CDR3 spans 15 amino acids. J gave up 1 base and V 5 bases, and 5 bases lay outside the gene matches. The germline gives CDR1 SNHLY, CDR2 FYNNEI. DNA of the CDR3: TGTGCCAGCAGTTCTAGCGGGGCACCCCAAGAGACCCAGTACTTC. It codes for CASSSSGAPQETQYF. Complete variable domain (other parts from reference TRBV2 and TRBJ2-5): EPEVTQTPSHQVTQMGQEVILRCVPISNHLYFYWYRQILGQKVEFLVSFYNNEISEKSEIFDDQFSVERPDGSNFTLKIRSTKLEDSAMYFCASSSSGAPQETQYFGPGTRLLVL.

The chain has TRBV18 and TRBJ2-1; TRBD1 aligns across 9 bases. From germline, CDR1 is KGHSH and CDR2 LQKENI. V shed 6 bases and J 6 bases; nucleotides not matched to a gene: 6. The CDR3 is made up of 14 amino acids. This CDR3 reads CASSGTGYGNEQFF. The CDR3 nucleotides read TGTGCCAGCTCGGGGACAGGGTACGGCAATGAGCAGTTCTTC.

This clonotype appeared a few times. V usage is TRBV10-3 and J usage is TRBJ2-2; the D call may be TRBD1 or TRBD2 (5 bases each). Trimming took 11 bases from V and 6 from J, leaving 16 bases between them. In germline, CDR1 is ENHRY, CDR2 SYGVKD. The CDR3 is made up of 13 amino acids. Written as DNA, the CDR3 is TGTGCCTCCGCCGCCGGGGCAGCCGGGGAGCTGTTTTTT. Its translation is CASAAGAAGELFF.

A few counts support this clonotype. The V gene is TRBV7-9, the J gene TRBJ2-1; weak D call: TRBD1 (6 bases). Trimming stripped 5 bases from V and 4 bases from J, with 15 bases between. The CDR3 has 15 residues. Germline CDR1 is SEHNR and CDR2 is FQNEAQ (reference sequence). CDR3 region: CASSLGRGQYNEQFF. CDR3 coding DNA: TGTGCCAGCAGCCTGGGCAGGGGCCAATACAATGAGCAGTTCTTC.

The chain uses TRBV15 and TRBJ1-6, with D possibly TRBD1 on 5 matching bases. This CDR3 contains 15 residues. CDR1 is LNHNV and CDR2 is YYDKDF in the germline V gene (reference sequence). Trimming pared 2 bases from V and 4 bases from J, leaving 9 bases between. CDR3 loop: CATSRTTVYNSPLHF. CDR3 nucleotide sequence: TGTGCCACCAGCAGAACGACAGTTTATAATTCACCCCTCCACTTT.

DNA for the CDR3: TGTGCCAGCTCACAAACTTGGACTAGCGGAGCGAACACCGGGGAGCTGTTTTTT. Its protein is CASSQTWTSGANTGELFF. The rearrangement links TRBV18 to TRBJ2-2; the match to TRBD2 covers 10 bases. Unmatched junction bases numbered 8, after V lost 4 bases and J lost 0 bases. The germline gives CDR1 KGHSH, CDR2 LQKENI. The CDR3 has 18 residues.

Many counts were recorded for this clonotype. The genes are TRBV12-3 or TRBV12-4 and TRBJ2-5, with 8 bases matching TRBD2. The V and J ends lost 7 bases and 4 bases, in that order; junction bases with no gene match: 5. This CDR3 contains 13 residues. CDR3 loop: CASNEAGVETQYF. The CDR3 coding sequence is TGTGCCAGCAACGAAGCGGGAGTAGAGACCCAGTACTTC.

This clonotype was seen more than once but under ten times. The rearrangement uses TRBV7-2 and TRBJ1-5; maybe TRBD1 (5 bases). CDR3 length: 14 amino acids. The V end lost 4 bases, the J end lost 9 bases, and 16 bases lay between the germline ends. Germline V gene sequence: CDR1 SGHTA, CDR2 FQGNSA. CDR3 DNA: TGTGCCAGCAGCTCCTCGGGGGGGACCTCGCCCCAGCATTTT. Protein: CASSSSGGTSPQHF. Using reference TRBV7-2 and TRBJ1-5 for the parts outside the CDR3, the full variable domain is GAGVSQSPSNKVTEKGKDVELRCDPISGHTALYWYRQSLGQGLEFLIYFQGNSAPDKSGLPSDRFSAERTGGSVSTLTIQRTQQEDSAVYLCASSSSGGTSPQHFGDGTRLSIL.

The CDR3 loop reads CASTHGLAPLEQFF. In DNA form, the CDR3 reads TGTGCCAGCACCCATGGACTAGCGCCTTTGGAGCAGTTCTTC. The chain uses TRBV6-2 or TRBV6-3 and TRBJ2-1; 9 bases align to TRBD2. J lost 10 bases, V lost 7 bases, and 11 bases had no gene match. In germline, CDR1 is MNHEY, CDR2 SVGEGT. The CDR3 sequence is 14 residues long.

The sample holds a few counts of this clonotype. The CDR3 DNA is TGTGCCACCAGCAGAGCCGGGACAGGGTCCTACGAGCAGTACTTC. Protein product: CATSRAGTGSYEQYF. The rearrangement uses TRBV15 and TRBJ2-7, with TRBD1 matching over 9 bases. CDR3 length: 15 amino acids. The germline V gene has CDR1 LNHNV and CDR2 YYDKDF (reference sequence). The V and J ends lost 1 base and 1 base, in that order; junction bases with no gene match: 2.

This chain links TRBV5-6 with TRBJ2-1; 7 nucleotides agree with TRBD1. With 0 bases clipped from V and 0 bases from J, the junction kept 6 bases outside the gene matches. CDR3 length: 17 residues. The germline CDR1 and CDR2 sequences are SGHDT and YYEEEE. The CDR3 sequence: CASSLAGTDYSYNEQFF. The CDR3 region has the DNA TGTGCCAGCAGCTTGGCCGGGACAGATTACTCCTACAATGAGCAGTTCTTC.